Sequencing of this TCR beta chain was carried out in a study of T-cell memory formation after mild COVID-19. Whole-study context: TCR clusters showed largely donor specificity.

Ten or more counts support this clonotype. Its antigen remains unknown. The authors produced TCR alpha and TCR beta cDNA libraries with sample barcodes and UMIs by 5'RACE using constant-segment primers. TCRdb re-called the 5' RACE reads through MiXCR, storing one row per CDR3 protein. Here the sample spans under 350,000 distinct CDR3 sequences, 15% to 20% being singletons. With 1 base removed from V and 6 bases from J, the gap between germline ends came to 6 bases. The germline CDR1 and CDR2 sequences are DFQATT and SNEGSKA (reference sequence). The CDR3 is 11 amino acids. Study outcomes and limitations: Of the contracting clones, CD4+ ones lay mainly in CM and EM, and CD8+ ones in EMRA.

The clonotype originates from a man aged 18-30 years who had mild COVID-19 (a few samples of this study predate the infection). Cell type and time point are not known. What was sequenced was PBMCs or a T cell subset sorted from them (not recorded which). This chain joins TRBV20-1 and TRBJ1-1, with D unresolved. The CDR3 loop is CSARVLPEAFF. For the CDR3, the DNA is TGCAGTGCTAGAGTTTTGCCTGAAGCTTTCTTT.